One and the same sample provided the 19 T cell receptor beta chains below, sequenced in a study of CD8 T cells in Susac syndrome. RNA in amounts of about 0.45 to 1 ug was reverse transcribed with random hexamers. TCRdb reprocessed the immunoSEQ multiplex PCR reads with MiXCR, giving one entry per CDR3 protein. The data show approximately 180,000 distinct CDR3 sequences, with 90% to 95% seen just once and roughly 0.1% held by the top ten. Sequencing used CD4+ T cells from PBMCs. Receptors were obtained from a human donor with multiple sclerosis.

V usage is TRBV30 and J usage is TRBJ1-3; D is unclear. The V end was cut by 2 bases, the J end by 1 base, with 6 bases between. This CDR3 contains 13 residues. Germline lookup yields CDR1 GTSNPN and CDR2 SVGIG (reference sequence). The CDR3 spells CAWSSGSGNTIYF. For the CDR3, the DNA is TGTGCCTGGAGTAGTGGTTCTGGAAACACCATATATTTT. Filled out from reference TRBV30 and TRBJ1-3, the complete variable domain reads SQTIHQWPATLVQPVGSPLSLECTVEGTSNPNLYWYRQAAGRGLQLLFYSVGIGQISSEVPQNLSASRPQDRQFILSSKKLLLSDSGFYLCAWSSGSGNTIYFGEGSWLTVV.

V usage is TRBV5-1 and J usage is TRBJ2-2; 13 nucleotides match TRBD2. Germline trimming cut 4 bases from V and 3 bases from J; bases unmatched to any gene: 6. Germline loops: CDR1 SGHRS, CDR2 YFSETQ. CDR3 length equals 17 residues. The CDR3 sequence: CASSRTSGGADTGELFF. In DNA form, the CDR3 reads TGCGCCAGCAGCCGTACTAGCGGGGGGGCCGACACCGGGGAGCTGTTTTTT.

The CDR3 protein is CASSTGMNTEAFF. The CDR3 region has the DNA TGTGCCAGCAGTACAGGGATGAACACTGAAGCTTTCTTT. J is TRBJ1-1 and V is TRBV7-9, with D perhaps TRBD1 (6 bases). This CDR3 has 13 amino acids. Germline V gene sequence: CDR1 SEHNR, CDR2 FQNEAQ (reference sequence). Trimming shortened V by 6 bases and J by 0 bases, and 8 bases separated the two germline ends.

The CDR3 sequence: CASSWGGGAGYGYTF. The CDR3, as DNA: TGCGCCAGCAGCTGGGGAGGGGGGGCCGGCTATGGCTACACCTTC. The gene calls are TRBV5-1 and TRBJ1-2; the D gene is possibly TRBD1 (6 bases). Germline lookup yields CDR1 SGHRS and CDR2 YFSETQ. This CDR3 contains 15 residues. Between the trimmed V and J ends, which lost 3 bases and 4 bases, there was a span of 16 bases.

This clonotype appeared a single time. This rearrangement joins TRBV19 to TRBJ2-1; 7 bases match TRBD2. V lost 4 bases and J lost 15; bases outside the gene matches: 12. The germline V gene encodes CDR1 LNHDA and CDR2 SQIVND (reference sequence). CDR3 length: 13 residues. This CDR3 is CASSSPRDYTPFF. CDR3 coding DNA: TGTGCCAGTAGTAGCCCTCGGGACTATACTCCGTTCTTC.

The chain has TRBV7-6 and TRBJ2-5; a weak D match, TRBD1 (6 bases). Trimming cost V 3 bases and J 2 bases, with 10 bases left between them. Germline V gene data show CDR1 as SGHVS and CDR2 as FNYEAQ. This CDR3 has 14 residues. CDR3 in amino acids: CASSFQGLQETQYF. CDR3 nucleotide sequence: TGTGCCAGCAGCTTCCAGGGGTTACAAGAGACCCAGTACTTC.

This chain uses TRBV7-2 with TRBJ2-3; 8 nucleotides line up with TRBD1. This CDR3 comprises 16 residues. V lost 6 bases to trimming and J lost 4 bases; unmatched junction nucleotides: 12. Germline-derived CDR1 and CDR2 are SGHTA and FQGNSA. The CDR3 region is CASRGWTGKRADTQYF. The CDR3 DNA follows: TGTGCCAGCAGGGGTTGGACAGGGAAGAGGGCAGATACGCAGTATTTT.

This clonotype was seen only a few times. The rearrangement links TRBV28 to TRBJ1-1; D not resolved. CDR3 size: 13 residues. With 2 bases removed from V and 2 bases from J, the gap between germline ends came to 6 bases. Germline CDR1 is MDHEN and CDR2 is SYDVKM. CDR3 sequence reads: CASSLRTNTEAFF. The CDR3 DNA follows: TGTGCCAGCAGTTTACGTACTAACACTGAAGCTTTCTTT.

This chain connects TRBV18 to TRBJ2-7; TRBD2 matches 13 bases. The V gene end was trimmed by 8 bases and the J gene end by 7 bases; junction bases not matched to a gene: 14. The CDR3 consists of 16 residues. Germline assignment: CDR1 KGHSH and CDR2 LQKENI. DNA of the CDR3: TGTGCCAGCGGAACTAGCGGGAGGGCCGCCTTGGGAGAGCAGTACTTC. Encoded protein: CASGTSGRAALGEQYF. Complete variable domain (other parts from reference TRBV18 and TRBJ2-7): NAGVMQNPRHLVRRRGQEARLRCSPMKGHSHVYWYRQLPEEGLKFMVYLQKENIIDESGMPKERFSAEFPKEGPSILRIQQVVRGDSAAYFCASGTSGRAALGEQYFGPGTRLTVT.

The chain has TRBV2 and TRBJ1-6; 7 bases are a match to TRBD1. CDR1 and CDR2 (germline): SNHLY, FYNNEI. The CDR3 totals 14 residues. V shed 4 bases, J shed 7 bases, and the junction held 4 bases outside the gene matches. The CDR3 sequence: CASSGGTENSPLHF. CDR3 DNA: TGTGCCAGCAGTGGTGGGACAGAGAATTCACCCCTCCACTTT. Using reference TRBV2 and TRBJ1-6 for the parts outside the CDR3, the full variable domain is EPEVTQTPSHQVTQMGQEVILRCVPISNHLYFYWYRQILGQKVEFLVSFYNNEISEKSEIFDDQFSVERPDGSNFTLKIRSTKLEDSAMYFCASSGGTENSPLHFGNGTRLTVT.

This clonotype was seen once. The V call is TRBV7-6, the J call TRBJ2-6; no firm D call. CDR1 and CDR2 (germline): SGHVS, FNYEAQ. The V gene lost 1 base and the J gene lost 2 bases, with 6 bases spanning the gap. This CDR3 is built from 15 residues. The CDR3 spells CASSLGNAGANVLTF. The CDR3 DNA follows: TGTGCCAGCAGCTTAGGCAACGCTGGGGCCAACGTCCTGACTTTC.

The chain combines TRBV20-1 with TRBJ2-1; D remains ambiguous. CDR3 length: 15 amino acids. V was clipped by 3 bases and J by 4 bases, with 16 bases between them. Germline CDR1 reads DFQATT; CDR2 reads SNEGSKA (reference sequence). The CDR3 DNA reads as TGCAGTGCTAGGAAAGGCAGTCACTCATACAATGAGCAGTTCTTC. Translation gives CSARKGSHSYNEQFF.

V and J are TRBV11-1 and TRBJ2-3, with 7 bases lining up with TRBD1. The germline V gene has CDR1 SGHAT and CDR2 FQDESV (reference sequence). V lost 10 bases and J lost 4; bases outside the gene matches: 8. The CDR3 covers 13 residues. CDR3 sequence reads: CATATGVADTQYF. In DNA, the CDR3 is TGTGCCACCGCCACAGGGGTGGCAGATACGCAGTATTTT.

This rearrangement joins TRBV5-1 to TRBJ1-1; D gene ambiguous. Germline V lookup: CDR1 SGHRS, CDR2 YFSETQ. The CDR3 is 14 amino acids. Trimming removed 0 bases from V and 2 bases from J, with 8 bases in between. The CDR3 region has the DNA TGCGCCAGCAGCTTGGGCTCAGTCAACACTGAAGCTTTCTTT. Amino acids: CASSLGSVNTEAFF.

J is TRBJ1-3 and V is TRBV14; 7 bases fit TRBD1. CDR3 size: 15 residues. CDR1 SGHDN and CDR2 FVKESK come from the germline V gene. V dropped 4 bases and J dropped 4; count of bases not matched to a gene: 7. CDR3 in amino acids: CASSPRQGPGNTIYF. The CDR3 DNA follows: TGTGCCAGCAGCCCGCGACAGGGCCCGGGAAACACCATATATTTT.

CDR3: CASSPDTFYNEQFF. CDR3 in DNA: TGTGCCAGCAGCCCCGACACCTTCTACAATGAGCAGTTCTTC. The chain is built from TRBV9 and TRBJ2-1; D call uncertain. The V gene lost 4 bases and the J gene lost 3 bases, with 11 bases spanning the gap. Germline V lookup: CDR1 SGDLS, CDR2 YYNGEE. This CDR3 is 14 amino acids long.

The chain combines TRBV20-1 with TRBJ2-3; 11 positions agree with TRBD2. The germline gives CDR1 DFQATT, CDR2 SNEGSKA (reference sequence). V lost 7 bases and J lost 3; bases outside the gene matches: 6. The CDR3 has 14 amino acids. CDR3 bases: TGCAGTGGTTGGTCTAGCGGGAGGACAGATACGCAGTATTTT. Translation: CSGWSSGRTDTQYF.

The chain employs TRBV5-1 and TRBJ2-1, with D tentatively TRBD1 or TRBD2 (6 bases each). The CDR3 has 13 residues. Germline-derived CDR1 and CDR2 are SGHRS and YFSETQ. V was shortened by 0 bases and J by 10 bases, with 11 bases between the two germline ends. The CDR3 reads CASSLAPGAEQFF. The CDR3 nucleotides read TGCGCCAGCAGCTTGGCCCCGGGGGCCGAGCAGTTCTTC.

V is TRBV30 and J is TRBJ2-1; TRBD1 matches 10 bases. CDR1 and CDR2 (germline): GTSNPN, SVGIG (reference sequence). The CDR3 covers 15 residues. Trimming took 2 bases from V and 4 from J; bases not matched to a gene: 5. CDR3 sequence reads: CAWSSGTGEYNEQFF. The DNA for the CDR3 is TGTGCCTGGAGTTCGGGGACAGGGGAATACAATGAGCAGTTCTTC.